Sequencing of this T cell receptor (beta chain) was carried out in a study of PD-L1 blockade in urothelial cancer. As for the study in general: Most patients, about 85% of the roughly 30, were males with bladder-origin cancer. Across blood samples, T cells had a median count of about 150,000. At 3 weeks (second dose) and 6 weeks after starting treatment, blood was analyzed.

Assay: immunoSEQ multiplex PCR; the TCRdb copy retains only in-frame clones and omits some. This table has some 41,000 clones, around four fifths appearing once. The germline gives CDR1 KGHSH, CDR2 LQKENI. V was pared by 3 bases and J by 4 bases, with 15 bases between. The CDR3 spans 15 residues. Time point given: peripheral blood 6 weeks after treatment start. This clone was seen a handful of times. The source was PBMCs, collected around atezolizumab (anti-PD-L1) treatment. The origin of this receptor is a man aged 55 to 70 with urothelial cancer. The chain uses TRBV18 and TRBJ1-2, with TRBD1 as a possible D gene (6 bases). CDR3 nucleotide sequence: TGTGCCAGCTCACCGTCAGTAGGGGGTGGCTATGGCTACACCTTC. Encoded protein: CASSPSVGGGYGYTF.